Shown below are 32 T cell receptor beta chains from a single sample sequenced in a study of blood T cell repertoires in COVID-19. Clones were read by immunoSEQ multiplex PCR, and TCRdb kept only the in-frame ones, dropping some. The sample contains 350,000 to 550,000 clones, 85% to 90% of which appear only once. The sequenced sample was PBMCs or T cells enriched from blood (not recorded which). These receptors were collected from a man aged 25-45 years who had recovered from COVID-19.

The genes are TRBV2 and TRBJ2-1; D is unresolved. Germline V gene lookup returns CDR1 SNHLY and CDR2 FYNNEI. This CDR3 region has 14 residues. Trimming shortened V by 7 bases and J by 0 bases, and 10 bases separated the two germline ends. CDR3 DNA sequence: TGTGCCAGCATAGTAAAGAGCTCCTACAATGAGCAGTTCTTC. The encoded protein is CASIVKSSYNEQFF.

The gene calls are TRBV9 and TRBJ2-7; the match to TRBD2 covers 9 bases. The CDR3 consists of 15 residues. Trimming took 2 bases from V and 3 from J; bases not matched to a gene: 6. Germline V gene lookup returns CDR1 SGDLS and CDR2 YYNGEE. Written as DNA, the CDR3 is TGTGCCAGCAGCGTTAGCGGGAGTGTAGACTACGAGCAGTACTTC. Its protein is CASSVSGSVDYEQYF. Full variable domain (remainder filled in from reference TRBV9 and TRBJ2-7): DSGVTQTPKHLITATGQRVTLRCSPRSGDLSVYWYQQSLDQGLQFLIQYYNGEERAKGNILERFSAQQFPDLHSELNLSSLELGDSALYFCASSVSGSVDYEQYFGPGTRLTVT.

The V gene is TRBV7-9, the J gene TRBJ2-5; 8 bases align to TRBD1. The junction had 5 bases not matched to a gene; V was cut back by 1 base and J by 13 bases. Looked up from germline, CDR1 is SEHNR and CDR2 is FQNEAQ (reference sequence). The CDR3 has 12 residues. The CDR3 sequence: CASSLEQGDRYF. The CDR3 DNA reads as TGTGCCAGCAGCTTAGAACAGGGGGACCGGTACTTC. Supplemented by reference TRBV7-9 and TRBJ2-5, the full variable domain reads DTGVSQNPRHKITKRGQNVTFRCDPISEHNRLYWYRQTLGQGPEFLTYFQNEAQLEKSRLLSDRFSAERPKGSFSTLEIQRTEQGDSAMYLCASSLEQGDRYFGPGTRLLVL.

In DNA form, the CDR3 reads TGTGCCAGCAGCGAGACTAGCGGGAGAGGATACGAGCAGTACTTC. Translated, it gives CASSETSGRGYEQYF. The V gene is TRBV7-3, the J gene TRBJ2-7; 12 bases line up with TRBD2. From germline, CDR1 is SGHTA and CDR2 FQGTGA. This CDR3 has 15 residues. Germline trimming cut 5 bases from V and 4 bases from J; bases unmatched to any gene: 6.

The rearrangement uses TRBV19 and TRBJ2-7; the D gene is possibly TRBD2 (6 bases). Between the trimmed V and J ends, which lost 1 base and 0 bases, there was a span of 10 bases. This CDR3 is 15 amino acids long. CDR1 LNHDA and CDR2 SQIVND come from the germline V gene (reference sequence). CDR3 bases: TGTGCCAGTAGTATAGTCGGGGGAACCTCCTACGAGCAGTACTTC. Residues: CASSIVGGTSYEQYF. The full variable domain, completed using reference TRBV19 and TRBJ2-7, is DGGITQSPKYLFRKEGQNVTLSCEQNLNHDAMYWYRQDPGQGLRLIYYSQIVNDFQKGDIAEGYSVSREKKESFPLTVTSAQKNPTAFYLCASSIVGGTSYEQYFGPGTRLTVT.

The chain uses TRBV18 and TRBJ1-1; D may be TRBD1 (5 bases). This CDR3 is built from 15 residues. Germline V lookup: CDR1 KGHSH, CDR2 LQKENI. V dropped 6 bases and J dropped 3 bases, with 17 bases sitting between them. The CDR3 loop is CASSSLRGGDTEAFF. The CDR3 nucleotides read TGTGCCAGCTCCTCGTTAAGGGGTGGGGACACTGAAGCTTTCTTT.

The rearrangement links TRBV5-4 to TRBJ2-5; D might be TRBD2 (6 bases). V was clipped by 4 bases and J by 3 bases, with 13 bases between them. The CDR3 contains 14 residues. Germline V gene sequence: CDR1 SGHNT, CDR2 YYREEE (reference sequence). The CDR3 loop is CASSPGLTKETQYF. The DNA for the CDR3 is TGTGCCAGCAGCCCCGGACTAACTAAAGAGACCCAGTACTTC.

The V gene is TRBV5-8, the J gene TRBJ1-2; D not resolved. The CDR3 covers 8 residues. Per germline, CDR1 SGHTS and CDR2 YDEGEE. V lost 4 bases, J lost 10 bases, and 2 bases lay in between. This chain's CDR3 is CASSLYTF. The CDR3 region has the DNA TGTGCCAGCAGCCTCTACACCTTC.

This clone was counted once. The rearrangement links TRBV7-9 to TRBJ1-5; maybe TRBD1 (5 bases). The CDR3 has 13 amino acids. Germline assignment: CDR1 SEHNR and CDR2 FQNEAQ (reference sequence). The V end lost 2 bases, the J end lost 6 bases, and 8 bases lay between the germline ends. CDR3 loop: CASSLTGVQPQHF. DNA for the CDR3: TGTGCCAGCAGCTTAACAGGAGTTCAGCCCCAGCATTTT.

V gene TRBV11-2 combines with J gene TRBJ2-1; possible D gene TRBD1, 5 bases. Germline V gene data show CDR1 as SGHAT and CDR2 as FQNNGV. This CDR3 comprises 17 residues. V shed 0 bases and J shed 7 bases, with 19 bases lying between them. The chain's CDR3 is CASSLDNRGAIGNEQFF. CDR3 in DNA: TGTGCCAGCAGCTTAGATAATAGGGGTGCTATCGGAAATGAGCAGTTCTTC.

The chain couples TRBV28 to TRBJ1-6; D is uncertain. Germline V gene lookup returns CDR1 MDHEN and CDR2 SYDVKM. The germline V and J ends were trimmed by 7 bases and 0 bases, with 7 bases remaining between them. The CDR3 spans 14 residues. The CDR3 protein is CASTRYSYNSPLHF. The DNA for the CDR3 is TGTGCCAGCACCCGTTACTCCTATAATTCACCCCTCCACTTT.

This clone was recorded only once. CDR3 coding DNA: TGTGCCAGCAGTTACTCGACCGGGACTAATGAAAAACTGTTTTTT. Translation: CASSYSTGTNEKLFF. This chain connects TRBV6-5 to TRBJ1-4, with unresolved D. The CDR3 consists of 15 residues. Germline V CDR1 and CDR2: MNHEY, SVGAGI. Trimming cost V 0 bases and J 2 bases, with 7 bases left between them.

V usage is TRBV4-1 and J usage is TRBJ1-3; 7 nucleotides match TRBD1. CDR1 and CDR2 (germline): MGHRA, YSYEKL. V dropped 2 bases and J dropped 0; count of bases not matched to a gene: 1. This CDR3 is 15 amino acids long. CDR3 protein: CASSQRDSSGNTIYF. In DNA, the CDR3 is TGCGCCAGCAGCCAACGGGACAGCTCTGGAAACACCATATATTTT.

The chain links TRBV9 to TRBJ1-6; D ambiguous. Per the germline V gene, CDR1 is SGDLS and CDR2 is YYNGEE. V was trimmed by 1 base and J by 7 bases, leaving 21 bases between them. This CDR3 spans 18 amino acids. DNA of the CDR3: TGTGCCAGCAGCGTATTCCCGACCTTGGGAGGTGGAAATTCACCCCTCCACTTT. It codes for CASSVFPTLGGGNSPLHF.

The rearrangement joins TRBV2 to TRBJ1-5; tentative D call: TRBD1 (5 bases). Germline CDR1 SNHLY, CDR2 FYNNEI. Trimming took off 6 bases at V and 3 bases at J, with 12 bases between the two ends. The CDR3 is made up of 14 amino acids. This chain's CDR3 is CASRGLATNQPQHF. The DNA for the CDR3 is TGTGCCAGCAGGGGACTGGCTACCAATCAGCCCCAGCATTTT.

The rearrangement links TRBV19 to TRBJ2-3; 8 positions agree with TRBD1. This CDR3 region has 13 residues. V shed 6 bases, J shed 1 base, and the junction held 0 bases outside the gene matches. In germline, CDR1 is LNHDA, CDR2 SQIVND (reference sequence). The CDR3 here is CASRDRGTDTQYF. CDR3 in DNA: TGTGCCAGTAGGGACAGGGGCACAGATACGCAGTATTTT.

The V call is TRBV28, the J call TRBJ2-7; D perhaps matches TRBD1 (6 bases). This CDR3 spans 13 amino acids. V dropped 2 bases and J dropped 4 bases, with 9 bases sitting between them. Germline V gene data show CDR1 as MDHEN and CDR2 as SYDVKM. CDR3: CASSLMGAYEQYF. The CDR3 DNA sequence: TGTGCCAGCAGTTTAATGGGGGCTTACGAGCAGTACTTC.

The chain employs TRBV3-1 (or the pseudogene TRBV3-2) and TRBJ1-6; 7 bases align to TRBD1. With V trimmed by 6 bases and J by 13 bases, 9 bases remained unmatched. The CDR3 has 13 residues. Germline V lookup: CDR1 LGHDT, CDR2 YNNKEL (reference sequence). CDR3 residues: CASRVQGQGPLHF. In nucleotides, the CDR3 is TGTGCCAGCAGGGTACAGGGGCAGGGGCCCCTCCACTTT.

The chain uses TRBV2 and TRBJ1-3; no clear D. The CDR3 totals 15 residues. Germline V lookup: CDR1 SNHLY, CDR2 FYNNEI. The V end was cut by 7 bases, the J end by 2 bases, with 15 bases between. CDR3 nucleotide sequence: TGTGCCAGCACATTGGAGGGAATCGCTGGAAACACCATATATTTT. Its protein product is CASTLEGIAGNTIYF.

The V gene is TRBV15, the J gene TRBJ2-4; no clear D gene. Trimming removed 0 bases at V and 8 bases at J, with 14 bases between. Germline CDR1 LNHNV, CDR2 YYDKDF (reference sequence). CDR3 length: 15 amino acids. The CDR3, as DNA: TGTGCCACCAGCAGAGATCAAGGTCCAGGATACATTCAGTACTTC. As protein: CATSRDQGPGYIQYF.

This clone is a singleton in its sample. CDR3 residues: CAGRSLKGRVTEAFF. As DNA, the CDR3 is TGTGCCGGTCGGAGCCTTAAGGGGCGAGTCACTGAAGCTTTCTTT. This chain uses TRBV5-8 with TRBJ1-1; D possibly corresponds to TRBD1 (5 bases). The length of the CDR3 is 15 residues. Germline-derived CDR1 and CDR2 are SGHTS and YDEGEE. With 10 bases removed from V and 4 bases from J, the gap between germline ends came to 23 bases. The full variable domain, in which reference TRBV5-8 and TRBJ1-1 provide the parts outside the CDR3, is EAGVTQSPTHLIKTRGQQATLRCSPISGHTSVYWYQQALGLGLQFLLWYDEGEERNRGNFPPRFSGRQFPNYSSELNVNALELEDSALYLCAGRSLKGRVTEAFFGQGTRLTVV.

The V call is TRBV5-6, the J call TRBJ2-1; 7 bases map to TRBD2. Germline V gene sequence: CDR1 SGHDT, CDR2 YYEEEE. This CDR3 comprises 15 residues. Trimming cost V 0 bases and J 4 bases; bases outside gene matches: 4. CDR3 nucleotides: TGTGCCAGCAGCTTGGCTCTAGCGGTGTACAATGAGCAGTTCTTC. Its translation: CASSLALAVYNEQFF. The complete variable domain, with remaining parts taken from reference TRBV5-6 and TRBJ2-1, reads DAGVTQSPTHLIKTRGQQVTLRCSPKSGHDTVSWYQQALGQGPQFIFQYYEEEERQRGNFPDRFSGHQFPNYSSELNVNALLLGDSALYLCASSLALAVYNEQFFGPGTRLTVL.

Details on this clone: The same CDR3 arises from other DNA sequences in this sample as well. The rearrangement links TRBV9 to TRBJ1-1; D remains unclear. V was clipped by 3 bases and J by 1 base, with 7 bases between them. Germline V CDR1 and CDR2: SGDLS, YYNGEE. This CDR3 has 13 amino acids. CDR3 in amino acids: CASSGPGNTEAFF. In DNA form, the CDR3 reads TGTGCCAGCAGCGGCCCAGGGAACACTGAAGCTTTCTTT.

The rearrangement uses TRBV3-1 (or the pseudogene TRBV3-2) and TRBJ2-7; TRBD2 is a possible D gene (6 bases). V was shortened by 0 bases and J by 2 bases, with 8 bases between the two germline ends. CDR1 LGHDT and CDR2 YNNKEL come from the germline V gene (reference sequence). The CDR3 runs to 14 residues. CDR3 nucleotides: TGTGCCAGCAGCCAAGAGGGACTGACCTACGAGCAGTACTTC. Protein product: CASSQEGLTYEQYF.

The chain carries TRBV5-4 and TRBJ2-3; a weak D match, TRBD1 (5 bases). The CDR3 has 14 residues. V was clipped by 7 bases and J by 1 base, with 13 bases between them. CDR1 is SGHNT, CDR2 YYREEE, per germline (reference sequence). The CDR3 coding sequence is TGTGCCAGCCTGGTGGACACTCGCACAGATACGCAGTATTTT. Translating gives CASLVDTRTDTQYF.

Details on this clone: Other DNA sequences from this sample encode an identical CDR3 as well. J is TRBJ2-7 and V is TRBV13; TRBD2 agrees at 7 bases. The V segment lost 2 bases and the J segment 3 bases; nucleotides outside the gene matches: 4. The CDR3 covers 14 residues. Germline V gene data show CDR1 as PRHDT and CDR2 as FYEKMQ (reference sequence). CDR3 protein: CASSLLGLSYEQYF. The CDR3 DNA reads as TGTGCCAGCAGCTTATTGGGACTAAGCTACGAGCAGTACTTC. The full variable domain, completed using reference TRBV13 and TRBJ2-7, is AAGVIQSPRHLIKEKRETATLKCYPIPRHDTVYWYQQGPGQDPQFLISFYEKMQSDKGSIPDRFSAQQFSDYHSELNMSSLELGDSALYFCASSLLGLSYEQYFGPGTRLTVT.

The chain couples TRBV28 to TRBJ1-1; D is unresolved. Germline lookup yields CDR1 MDHEN and CDR2 SYDVKM. V was trimmed by 8 bases and J by 11 bases, leaving 18 bases between them. The CDR3 covers 12 residues. CDR3 sequence reads: CASVRSPSSAFF. The CDR3 DNA sequence: TGTGCCAGCGTCAGATCCCCTTCTAGTGCTTTCTTT. Full variable domain (outside the CDR3, taken from reference TRBV28 and TRBJ1-1): DVKVTQSSRYLVKRTGEKVFLECVQDMDHENMFWYRQDPGLGLRLIYFSYDVKMKEKGDIPEGYSVSREKKERFSLILESASTNQTSMYLCASVRSPSSAFFGQGTRLTVV.

The genes are TRBV3-1 (or the pseudogene TRBV3-2) and TRBJ2-7; D unclear. V was shortened by 4 bases and J by 3 bases, with 10 bases between the two germline ends. In germline, CDR1 is LGHDT, CDR2 YNNKEL (reference sequence). This CDR3 has 13 amino acids. This CDR3 reads CASSPTISYEQYF. For the CDR3, the DNA is TGTGCCAGCAGCCCTACTATCAGCTACGAGCAGTACTTC.

The chain uses TRBV7-2 and TRBJ2-2; 9 positions agree with TRBD2. Germline-derived CDR1 and CDR2 are SGHTA and FQGNSA. The CDR3 is 16 residues long. Trimming took 3 bases from V and 1 from J; bases not matched to a gene: 3. The CDR3 protein is CASSFSAGGNTGELFF. The CDR3 bases are TGTGCCAGCAGCTTTTCAGCGGGAGGGAACACCGGGGAGCTGTTTTTT.

The chain employs TRBV30 and TRBJ1-4; D may be TRBD1 (6 bases). CDR3 length: 14 amino acids. V lost 8 bases and J 5 bases, leaving 18 bases between the germline ends. From germline, CDR1 is GTSNPN and CDR2 SVGIG (reference sequence). CDR3 coding DNA: TGTGCCCGCAATGGAGGGGGGGGAAATGAAAAACTGTTTTTT. This codes for CARNGGGGNEKLFF.

The chain joins TRBV11-2 to TRBJ2-5; TRBD2 is a possible D gene (5 bases). Germline V CDR1 and CDR2: SGHAT, FQNNGV. The CDR3 is 14 amino acids. Trimming cost V 5 bases and J 3 bases, with 13 bases left between them. In DNA form, the CDR3 reads TGTGCCAGCAGCCCCGAGTTAGCGAAAGAGACCCAGTACTTC. This encodes CASSPELAKETQYF.

V gene TRBV18 combines with J gene TRBJ2-7; TRBD2 matches 9 bases. The V segment lost 6 bases and the J segment 6 bases; nucleotides outside the gene matches: 15. In germline, CDR1 is KGHSH, CDR2 LQKENI. This CDR3 contains 16 residues. The CDR3 nucleotides are TGTGCCAGCTCCCGACCCCCTAGCGGGAAGGCGTCCGAGCAGTACTTC. It specifies CASSRPPSGKASEQYF.